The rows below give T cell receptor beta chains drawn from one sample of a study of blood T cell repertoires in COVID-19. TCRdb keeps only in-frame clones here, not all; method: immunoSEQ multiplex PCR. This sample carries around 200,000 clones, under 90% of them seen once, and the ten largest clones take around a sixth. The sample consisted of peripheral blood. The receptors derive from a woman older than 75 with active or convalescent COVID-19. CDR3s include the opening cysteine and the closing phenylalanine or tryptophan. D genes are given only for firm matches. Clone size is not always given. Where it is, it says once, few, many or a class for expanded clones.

CDR3 DNA: TGCGCCAGCGGAGAGAACTCCTACGAGCAGTACTTC
CDR3 protein: CASGENSYEQYF
V gene: TRBV5-1
D gene: -
J gene: TRBJ2-7
CDR3 length: 12
clone size: -

CDR3 DNA: TGTGCCAGTAGTATAAAGACAGGTGTCCACGAGCAGTACTTC
CDR3 protein: CASSIKTGVHEQYF
V gene: TRBV19
D gene: -
J gene: TRBJ2-7
CDR3 length: 14
clone size: -

CDR3 DNA: TGTGCCAGCAGCGTAGCCGACTATGGAGGCTACGAGCAGTACTTC
CDR3 protein: CASSVADYGGYEQYF
V gene: TRBV9
D gene: -
J gene: TRBJ2-7
CDR3 length: 15
clone size: -

CDR3 DNA: TGTGCCAGCAGTCAGGGGTCAGGTCAGCCCCAGCATTTT
CDR3 protein: CASSQGSGQPQHF
V gene: TRBV2
D gene: -
J gene: TRBJ1-5
CDR3 length: 13
clone size: -

CDR3 DNA: TGTGCCAGCAGTGAACTCCGGGACAGGGTGACTCCGATCTGGGCCAATCAGCCCCAGCATTTT
CDR3 protein: CASSELRDRVTPIWANQPQHF
V gene: TRBV2
D gene: TRBD1
J gene: TRBJ1-5
CDR3 length: 21
clone size: many

CDR3 DNA: TGTGCCAGCAGTCAAAACAGGGGCTTAACGCCCCCAACTAATGAAAAACTGTTTTTT
CDR3 protein: CASSQNRGLTPPTNEKLFF
V gene: TRBV27
D gene: TRBD1
J gene: TRBJ1-4
CDR3 length: 19
clone size: once

CDR3 DNA: TGTGCCAGTAGTAGCCTCCGGACAGGCCAAGGGGAAAAACTGTTTTTT
CDR3 protein: CASSSLRTGQGEKLFF
V gene: TRBV19
D gene: TRBD1
J gene: TRBJ1-4
CDR3 length: 16
clone size: -

CDR3 DNA: TGTGCCAGCAGCCAGATGAATGCGGGACTAGGAAAGCAGTACTTC
CDR3 protein: CASSQMNAGLGKQYF
V gene: TRBV3-1/TRBV3-2
D gene: TRBD2
J gene: TRBJ2-7
CDR3 length: 15
clone size: -

CDR3 DNA: TGTGCCAGCAGCTTGAACAGGGACTATGGCTACACCTTC
CDR3 protein: CASSLNRDYGYTF
V gene: TRBV5-5
D gene: -
J gene: TRBJ1-2
CDR3 length: 13
clone size: -

CDR3 DNA: TGTGCCAGCAGCTCGCCACGGGGAACGACTACTAACTATGGCTACACCTTC
CDR3 protein: CASSSPRGTTTNYGYTF
V gene: TRBV11-2
D gene: -
J gene: TRBJ1-2
CDR3 length: 17
clone size: -

CDR3 DNA: TGTGCCAGCAGCGCCCCGGACGCAGGGTTCTCTGGAAACACCATATATTTT
CDR3 protein: CASSAPDAGFSGNTIYF
V gene: TRBV9
D gene: -
J gene: TRBJ1-3
CDR3 length: 17
clone size: once

CDR3 DNA: TGTGCCAGCAGCGGAGATGTGTGGGACAGGGGGCCCAAAAACATTCAGTACTTC
CDR3 protein: CASSGDVWDRGPKNIQYF
V gene: TRBV9
D gene: TRBD1
J gene: TRBJ2-4
CDR3 length: 18
clone size: -

CDR3 DNA: TGTGCCAGCAGCCAAAGCTACCGGGACAGGGGGCCCCTGCAGTACTTC
CDR3 protein: CASSQSYRDRGPLQYF
V gene: TRBV3-1/TRBV3-2
D gene: TRBD1
J gene: TRBJ2-7
CDR3 length: 16
clone size: -

CDR3 DNA: TGTGCCAGCAGCGTAGAGGGCCAGCGGAGTCCCTACGAGCAGTACTTC
CDR3 protein: CASSVEGQRSPYEQYF
V gene: TRBV9
D gene: -
J gene: TRBJ2-7
CDR3 length: 16
clone size: -

CDR3 DNA: TGTGCCAGCAGTCCGACGACAGGTCGCGGATCTGAAGCTTTCTTT
CDR3 protein: CASSPTTGRGSEAFF
V gene: TRBV28
D gene: -
J gene: TRBJ1-1
CDR3 length: 15
clone size: -

CDR3 DNA: TGTGCCAGCAGCGCGGGACAGACTTACTTTAGCAATCAGCCCCAGCATTTT
CDR3 protein: CASSAGQTYFSNQPQHF
V gene: TRBV6-2/TRBV6-3
D gene: TRBD1
J gene: TRBJ1-5
CDR3 length: 17
clone size: -

CDR3 DNA: TGTGCCAGCATCCCCTGGCCCCTTTTCAGCGGGGGGGCCAATGAGCAGTTCTTC
CDR3 protein: CASIPWPLFSGGANEQFF
V gene: TRBV28
D gene: TRBD2
J gene: TRBJ2-1
CDR3 length: 18
clone size: few

CDR3 DNA: TGTGCCAGCAGCCCTGCAGGGACCGGGGAGCTGTTTTTT
CDR3 protein: CASSPAGTGELFF
V gene: TRBV7-3
D gene: -
J gene: TRBJ2-2
CDR3 length: 13
clone size: -

CDR3 DNA: TGCAGTGCTAGAGCAGCCTACGAGCAGTACTTC
CDR3 protein: CSARAAYEQYF
V gene: TRBV20-1
D gene: -
J gene: TRBJ2-7
CDR3 length: 11
clone size: -

CDR3 DNA: TGTGCCAGCAGTGACTTCGGGACAGTGGTATCACCCCTCCACTTT
CDR3 protein: CASSDFGTVVSPLHF
V gene: TRBV28
D gene: TRBD1
J gene: TRBJ1-6
CDR3 length: 15
clone size: few

CDR3 DNA: TGTGCCATCAGTGGAGGACTTTCACCCCTCCACTTT
CDR3 protein: CAISGGLSPLHF
V gene: TRBV10-3
D gene: -
J gene: TRBJ1-6
CDR3 length: 12
clone size: -

CDR3 DNA: TGTGCCAGCAGCTTCACAGGGAACAATTCACCCCTCCACTTT
CDR3 protein: CASSFTGNNSPLHF
V gene: TRBV5-6
D gene: -
J gene: TRBJ1-6
CDR3 length: 14
clone size: -

CDR3 DNA: TGTGCCACCAGTGATTTCAGGGGGCAAGCTTTCTTT
CDR3 protein: CATSDFRGQAFF
V gene: TRBV24-1
D gene: TRBD1
J gene: TRBJ1-1
CDR3 length: 12
clone size: -

CDR3 DNA: TGTGCCAGCAGTAAGGGGCTTGGCTACACCTTC
CDR3 protein: CASSKGLGYTF
V gene: TRBV11-3
D gene: -
J gene: TRBJ1-2
CDR3 length: 11
clone size: -

CDR3 DNA: TGTGCCTGGAGCCAACAGGGGGCGCAGGTCTATGGCTACACCTTC
CDR3 protein: CAWSQQGAQVYGYTF
V gene: TRBV30
D gene: TRBD1
J gene: TRBJ1-2
CDR3 length: 15
clone size: -

CDR3 DNA: TGTGCCAGCAGGAGGGACAGGGGCGGGAGTGAAGCTTTCTTT
CDR3 protein: CASRRDRGGSEAFF
V gene: TRBV27
D gene: TRBD1
J gene: TRBJ1-1
CDR3 length: 14
clone size: -

CDR3 DNA: TGTGCCAGCAGTGAAAGTCGGACAGGGGGCAGAACCGGGGAGCTGTTTTTT
CDR3 protein: CASSESRTGGRTGELFF
V gene: TRBV25-1
D gene: TRBD1
J gene: TRBJ2-2
CDR3 length: 17
clone size: -

CDR3 DNA: TGCAGTGCTCGGGGGGGCAATGAGCAGTTCTTC
CDR3 protein: CSARGGNEQFF
V gene: TRBV20-1
D gene: TRBD2
J gene: TRBJ2-1
CDR3 length: 11
clone size: -

CDR3 DNA: TGTGCCAGTGTTGGGGGGTTCGAGCAGCCCCAGCATTTT
CDR3 protein: CASVGGFEQPQHF
V gene: TRBV19
D gene: -
J gene: TRBJ1-5
CDR3 length: 13
clone size: -

CDR3 DNA: TGTGCCAGCTCACTTCAGGGATCCTACGAGCAGTACTTC
CDR3 protein: CASSLQGSYEQYF
V gene: TRBV18
D gene: -
J gene: TRBJ2-7
CDR3 length: 13
clone size: -

CDR3 DNA: TGCAGTGCGGACCAGGGAGATACGCAGTATTTT
CDR3 protein: CSADQGDTQYF
V gene: TRBV20-1
D gene: -
J gene: TRBJ2-3
CDR3 length: 11
clone size: -

CDR3 DNA: TGTGCTAGTGCTTTGAATCTCGCGCACACAGATACGCAGTATTTT
CDR3 protein: CASALNLAHTDTQYF
V gene: TRBV12-5
D gene: -
J gene: TRBJ2-3
CDR3 length: 15
clone size: -

CDR3 DNA: TGTGCCACCAGTGACCCGCGGGTCCCTAACACTGAAGCTTTCTTT
CDR3 protein: CATSDPRVPNTEAFF
V gene: TRBV24-1
D gene: -
J gene: TRBJ1-1
CDR3 length: 15
clone size: once

CDR3 DNA: TGCGCCAGCAGCCGGTACAATGAGCAGTTCTTC
CDR3 protein: CASSRYNEQFF
V gene: TRBV5-1
D gene: -
J gene: TRBJ2-1
CDR3 length: 11
clone size: -

CDR3 DNA: TGTGCCAGCAGCCCTGGACAGGGGAGTATGGATGGCTACACCTTC
CDR3 protein: CASSPGQGSMDGYTF
V gene: TRBV5-6
D gene: TRBD1
J gene: TRBJ1-2
CDR3 length: 15
clone size: -

CDR3 DNA: TGTGCCAGCAGTTCCCCGGCGGGGGGCGGAGAGACCCAGTACTTC
CDR3 protein: CASSSPAGGGETQYF
V gene: TRBV28
D gene: TRBD2
J gene: TRBJ2-5
CDR3 length: 15
clone size: -

CDR3 DNA: TGTGCCTGGGGACGGAGCCAGAGACAGGCCACTGAAGCTTTCTTT
CDR3 protein: CAWGRSQRQATEAFF
V gene: TRBV30
D gene: -
J gene: TRBJ1-1
CDR3 length: 15
clone size: -

CDR3 DNA: TGTGCCAGCTCACCACCGGGACTAGCGGGGCTATCCTACGAGCAGTACTTC
CDR3 protein: CASSPPGLAGLSYEQYF
V gene: TRBV18
D gene: TRBD2
J gene: TRBJ2-7
CDR3 length: 17
clone size: few

CDR3 DNA: TGTGCCAGCAGCCAAGATCGGGGACTAGCGGGGGGGCCCCGCTCCTACGAGCAGTACTTC
CDR3 protein: CASSQDRGLAGGPRSYEQYF
V gene: TRBV3-1/TRBV3-2
D gene: TRBD2
J gene: TRBJ2-7
CDR3 length: 20
clone size: -

CDR3 DNA: TGTGCCAGCAGCCAGCGGGGGGACCTGGACACTGAAGCTTTCTTT
CDR3 protein: CASSQRGDLDTEAFF
V gene: TRBV7-2
D gene: -
J gene: TRBJ1-1
CDR3 length: 15
clone size: -

CDR3 DNA: TGCAGCGCAGACGGACAGTCTACCTACAATGAGCAGTTCTTC
CDR3 protein: CSADGQSTYNEQFF
V gene: TRBV29-1
D gene: -
J gene: TRBJ2-1
CDR3 length: 14
clone size: -

CDR3 DNA: TGTGCCAGCAGCTTAGGATGGGAGCAGCCCCAGCATTTT
CDR3 protein: CASSLGWEQPQHF
V gene: TRBV11-3
D gene: -
J gene: TRBJ1-5
CDR3 length: 13
clone size: few